Below, one TCR beta chain is given with its context. The CDR3 has 15 residues. The ends lost 3 bases at V and 7 bases at J; junction bases unmatched: 9. CDR1 and CDR2 from the germline V gene are SGDLS and YYNGEE. This entry is derived from a study of T cell responses to AZD1222 COVID-19 vaccine. The data were produced by immunoSEQ multiplex PCR, yet TCRdb's version contains in-frame clones alone and is incomplete. Of tens of thousands of clones detected, approximately 89% appear once; the ten largest clones hold approximately 8.6%. Sample: peripheral blood, taken 28 days after the second AZD1222 dose. The clonotype comes from an adult who received the AZD1222 COVID-19 vaccine. The chain joins TRBV9 to TRBJ1-5; 8 nucleotides agree with TRBD1. The CDR3 region is CASSAEQGASQPQHF. CDR3 coding DNA: TGTGCCAGCAGCGCAGAGCAGGGGGCGAGCCAGCCCCAGCATTTT. Full variable domain (rest looked up from reference TRBV9 and TRBJ1-5): DSGVTQTPKHLITATGQRVTLRCSPRSGDLSVYWYQQSLDQGLQFLIQYYNGEERAKGNILERFSAQQFPDLHSELNLSSLELGDSALYFCASSAEQGASQPQHFGDGTRLSIL.